One and the same sample provided the 20 T cell receptor beta chains below, sequenced in a study of shared T cell receptors in the human thymus. Profiled with immunoSEQ multiplex PCR; TCRdb holds only in-frame clones, not every one. Of 700,000 to 750,000 clones in the sample, 80% to 90% are singletons; the top ten hold under 0.012%. This sample was also put to use in a study of human thymus T cells.

The sample comprised thymocytes. These receptors all stem from a girl under three years old with a congenital heart defect.

CDR3 residues: CASSQDLRRVVTQLFF. In nucleotides, the CDR3 is TGCGCCAGCAGCCAAGATCTAAGGAGGGTAGTAACCCAACTGTTTTTT. The V call is TRBV4-1, the J call TRBJ1-4; no firm D call. Trimming stripped 0 bases from V and 12 bases from J, with 20 bases between. CDR3 length: 16 amino acids. The germline V gene encodes CDR1 MGHRA and CDR2 YSYEKL.

This rearrangement joins TRBV1 to TRBJ2-3; TRBD2, as called in the table, went unchecked against the DNA. TRBV1 is given as a pseudogene. This CDR3 region has 18 residues. The CDR3 DNA reads as TGCACCAGCAGCCAAGAATGTAGTAGCGGGGGGACCACAGATACGCAGTATTTT. Translation: CTSSQECSSGGTTDTQYF.

The chain joins TRBV2 to TRBJ2-4; 12 nucleotides align to TRBD2. The germline gives CDR1 SNHLY, CDR2 FYNNEI. The length of the CDR3 is 16 residues. The J segment lost 4 bases and the V segment lost 5 bases, leaving 6 bases of the junction unmatched. CDR3 residues: CASSPTSGGPKNIQYF. The CDR3 DNA sequence: TGTGCCAGCAGTCCTACTAGCGGGGGGCCGAAAAACATTCAGTACTTC.

V and J are TRBV27 and TRBJ2-7; 10 bases line up with TRBD1. Germline V lookup: CDR1 MNHEY, CDR2 SMNVEV (reference sequence). The CDR3 runs to 16 residues. Unmatched junction bases numbered 7, after V lost 3 bases and J lost 2 bases. The CDR3 DNA follows: TGTGCCAGCAGTTTCAACCGACAGGGGGCCCCCTACGAGCAGTACTTC. Protein: CASSFNRQGAPYEQYF.

The J gene is TRBJ2-1, the V gene TRBV28, with D possibly being TRBD2 (7 bases). The CDR3 has 13 residues. Per germline, CDR1 MDHEN and CDR2 SYDVKM. V dropped 6 bases and J dropped 10 bases, with 16 bases sitting between them. The CDR3 loop reads CASSSGGPIEQFF. The CDR3 DNA follows: TGTGCCAGCAGCTCCGGGGGGCCGATCGAGCAGTTCTTC.

This clone was counted once. This sequence joins TRBV7-2 and TRBJ1-1; 10 nucleotides agree with TRBD1. The CDR3 extends over 16 amino acids. V shed 1 base and J 4 bases; nucleotides not matched to a gene: 6. Germline CDR1 and CDR2: SGHTA and FQGNSA. For the CDR3, the DNA is TGTGCCAGCAGCTTAGGAGGACAGGGGGTAACCACTGAAGCTTTCTTT. It translates to CASSLGGQGVTTEAFF. The full variable domain, completed using reference TRBV7-2 and TRBJ1-1, is GAGVSQSPSNKVTEKGKDVELRCDPISGHTALYWYRQSLGQGLEFLIYFQGNSAPDKSGLPSDRFSAERTGGSVSTLTIQRTQQEDSAVYLCASSLGGQGVTTEAFFGQGTRLTVV.

This sequence joins TRBV11-2 and TRBJ1-1; 7 nucleotides line up with TRBD1. The germline gives CDR1 SGHAT, CDR2 FQNNGV. Trimming took 2 bases from V and 4 from J; bases not matched to a gene: 7. This CDR3 is built from 15 residues. The CDR3 region has the DNA TGTGCCAGCAGCTTACTGCCCAGGGGGACCACTGAAGCTTTCTTT. It specifies CASSLLPRGTTEAFF.

The chain joins TRBV9 to TRBJ2-1, with D possibly matching TRBD1 (7 bases). The germline gives CDR1 SGDLS, CDR2 YYNGEE. The CDR3 has 15 amino acids. V shed 0 bases and J shed 3 bases, with 10 bases lying between them. CDR3 loop: CASSVDRGGYNEQFF. DNA for the CDR3: TGTGCCAGCAGCGTAGACAGGGGAGGCTACAATGAGCAGTTCTTC.

This chain's CDR3 is CASSYTGTYEQYF. In DNA, the CDR3 is TGTGCCAGCAGCTATACAGGGACCTACGAGCAGTACTTC. The chain is built from TRBV14 and TRBJ2-7; perhaps TRBD1 as D (6 bases). Germline CDR1 SGHDN, CDR2 FVKESK. Between the trimmed V and J ends, which lost 5 bases and 2 bases, there was a span of 10 bases. The length of the CDR3 is 13 residues.

This chain links TRBV6-5 with TRBJ2-1; no definite D call. This CDR3 is 14 amino acids long. Germline V lookup: CDR1 MNHEY, CDR2 SVGAGI. Trimming left V 6 bases short and J 8 bases short, with 17 bases between. DNA of the CDR3: TGTGCCAGCAGCCCAAGGTGGGCGCTTGATGAGCAGTTCTTC. It yields the protein CASSPRWALDEQFF.

The J gene is TRBJ1-3, the V gene TRBV12-5; 7 bases map to TRBD1. Per the germline V gene, CDR1 is LGHNT and CDR2 is FRNRAP. J lost 3 bases, V lost 6 bases, and 5 bases had no gene match. The CDR3 spans 14 residues. CDR3 region: CASGGTGVGNTIYF. DNA of the CDR3: TGTGCTAGTGGGGGCACAGGGGTTGGAAACACCATATATTTT. The entire variable domain, with the rest obtained from reference TRBV12-5 and TRBJ1-3, is as follows: DARVTQTPRHKVTEMGQEVTMRCQPILGHNTVFWYRQTMMQGLELLAYFRNRAPLDDSGMPKDRFSAEMPDATLATLKIQPSEPRDSAVYFCASGGTGVGNTIYFGEGSWLTVV.

The chain uses TRBV11-2 and TRBJ2-7; perhaps TRBD2 as D (6 bases). The CDR3 runs to 18 residues. CDR1 SGHAT and CDR2 FQNNGV come from the germline V gene. V was cut by 1 base and J by 2 bases, with 21 bases left in between. The CDR3 reads CASSLGRGNRQTTYEQYF. The CDR3 nucleotides read TGTGCCAGCAGCTTAGGGCGGGGAAATCGACAGACCACCTACGAGCAGTACTTC.

The chain has TRBV5-4 and TRBJ2-3, with D possibly being TRBD1 (5 bases). V lost 3 bases and J lost 1, with 12 bases in between. The CDR3 has 15 amino acids. Per the germline V gene, CDR1 is SGHNT and CDR2 is YYREEE (reference sequence). CDR3 protein: CASSSRVSGTDTQYF. The CDR3 DNA is TGTGCCAGCAGCTCCAGGGTTTCCGGCACAGATACGCAGTATTTT.

The V and J genes are TRBV25-1 and TRBJ1-3; maybe TRBD1 (5 bases). Trimming took off 1 base at V and 0 bases at J, with 16 bases between the two ends. Germline lookup yields CDR1 MGHDK and CDR2 SYGVNS. The CDR3 contains 18 residues. The CDR3: CASSESGEITYSGNTIYF. The CDR3 nucleotides are TGTGCCAGCAGTGAATCGGGGGAGATCACCTACTCTGGAAACACCATATATTTT.

This chain uses TRBV5-1 with TRBJ1-2; D is perhaps TRBD1 (6 bases). CDR1 and CDR2 (germline): SGHRS, YFSETQ. With 4 bases removed from V and 0 bases from J, the gap between germline ends came to 10 bases. CDR3 length equals 14 residues. The CDR3 protein is CASSKTGTNYGYTF. The CDR3 bases are TGCGCCAGCAGCAAGACAGGCACTAACTATGGCTACACCTTC.

This chain links TRBV7-2 with TRBJ1-3; D gene uncertain. The CDR3 consists of 15 residues. Germline V CDR1 and CDR2: SGHTA, FQGNSA. The V and J ends lost 2 bases and 0 bases respectively, with 8 bases between them. The CDR3 region has the DNA TGTGCCAGCAGCTTACCGGTCTACTCTGGAAACACCATATATTTT. Its translation is CASSLPVYSGNTIYF.

The chain recombines TRBV2 with TRBJ1-1; 8 bases are shared with TRBD1. Losses at the gene ends were 5 bases for V and 0 bases for J; bases not matched to a gene: 11. The CDR3 contains 17 residues. The germline V gene has CDR1 SNHLY and CDR2 FYNNEI. CDR3 nucleotides: TGTGCCAGCAGTCGACGCCAGGGGGCCGGAATGAACACTGAAGCTTTCTTT. Protein product: CASSRRQGAGMNTEAFF. Full variable domain (missing parts from reference TRBV2 and TRBJ1-1): EPEVTQTPSHQVTQMGQEVILRCVPISNHLYFYWYRQILGQKVEFLVSFYNNEISEKSEIFDDQFSVERPDGSNFTLKIRSTKLEDSAMYFCASSRRQGAGMNTEAFFGQGTRLTVV.

J is TRBJ2-7 and V is TRBV14; D is perhaps TRBD2 (7 bases). The V end was cut by 4 bases, the J end by 6 bases, with 16 bases between. The CDR3 is 14 residues long. Germline V gene lookup returns CDR1 SGHDN and CDR2 FVKESK. The CDR3 coding sequence is TGTGCCAGCAGCCCCCGGGGGGCCCCCGGCGAGCAGTACTTC. Translating it yields CASSPRGAPGEQYF.

In this sample, this clone turned up a few times. The chain recombines TRBV4-3 with TRBJ2-4; TRBD2 is a possible D gene (5 bases). This CDR3 is 19 amino acids long. V lost 2 bases and J lost 0, with 20 bases in between. CDR1 LGHNA and CDR2 YSLEER come from the germline V gene. This CDR3 is CASSQTRGVGVLAKNIQYF. CDR3 in DNA: TGCGCCAGCAGCCAAACCCGGGGAGTTGGTGTTCTAGCCAAAAACATTCAGTACTTC.

The rearrangement joins TRBV4-3 to TRBJ2-3; no reliable D call. V gave up 0 bases and J gave up 0 bases, with 10 bases separating them. CDR1 and CDR2 (germline): LGHNA, YSLEER. The CDR3 is made up of 16 amino acids. The CDR3 bases are TGCGCCAGCAGCCAAGATACTTACCAAAGCACAGATACGCAGTATTTT. Protein: CASSQDTYQSTDTQYF.